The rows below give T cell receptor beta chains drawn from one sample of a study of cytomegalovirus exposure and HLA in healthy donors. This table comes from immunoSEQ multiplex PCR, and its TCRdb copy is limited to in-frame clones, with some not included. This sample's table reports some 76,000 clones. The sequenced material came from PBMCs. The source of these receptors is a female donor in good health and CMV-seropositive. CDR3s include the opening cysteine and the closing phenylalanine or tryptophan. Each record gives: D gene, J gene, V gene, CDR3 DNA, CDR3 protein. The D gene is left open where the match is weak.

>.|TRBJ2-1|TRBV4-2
TGTGCCAGCAGCGCCACTTTGCGTGAGCAGTTCTTC
CASSATLREQFF
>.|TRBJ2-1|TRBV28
.
CASSSSGVEFYNEQFF
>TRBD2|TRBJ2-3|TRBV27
TGTGCCAGCAGTGACGAGGATAGCGGGACCAATCGACATACGCAGTATTTT
CASSDEDSGTNRHTQYF
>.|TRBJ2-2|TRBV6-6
TGTGCCAGCAGTTCCGTCGTGAACACCGGGGAGCTGTTTTTT
CASSSVVNTGELFF
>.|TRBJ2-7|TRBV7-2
TGTGCCAGCAGCCCCGACTTCCTTGAGCAGTACTTC
CASSPDFLEQYF
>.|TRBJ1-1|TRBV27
TGTGCCAGCAGTAGAGCCCTTGTAGGGGGGGGTACTGAAGCTTTCTTT
CASSRALVGGGTEAFF
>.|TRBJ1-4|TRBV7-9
TGTGCCAGCAGCTTCGGGGGGCTGGGGGAAAAACTGTTTTTT
CASSFGGLGEKLFF
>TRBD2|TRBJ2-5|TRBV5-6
TGTGCCAGCAGCTCCCTCGGGGGGGCTGGAGAGACCCAGTACTTC
CASSSLGGAGETQYF
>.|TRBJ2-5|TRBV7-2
TGTGCCAGCAGCTTAGCTAGAGAAGAGACCCAGTACTTC
CASSLAREETQYF
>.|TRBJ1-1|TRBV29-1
TGCAGCGCACCTAACCCCTCGGGAGACACTGAAGCTTTCTTT
CSAPNPSGDTEAFF
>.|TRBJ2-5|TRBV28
TGTGCCAGCACTAAAAGGGGGGGCTCAGGAGAGACCCAGTACTTC
CASTKRGGSGETQYF
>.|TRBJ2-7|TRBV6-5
TGTGCCAGCAGTTACTCCAACGAGCAGTACTTC
CASSYSNEQYF
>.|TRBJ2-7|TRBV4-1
TGCGCCAGCAGCCGGAATAACGACGAGGGGCAGTACTTC
CASSRNNDEGQYF
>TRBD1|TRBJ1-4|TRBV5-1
TGCGCCAGCAGCTCCGGGACAGGCGACGAAAAACTGTTTTTT
CASSSGTGDEKLFF
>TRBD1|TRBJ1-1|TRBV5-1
TGCGCCAGCAGCCCGGGACAGGAGAACACTGAAGCTTTCTTT
CASSPGQENTEAFF
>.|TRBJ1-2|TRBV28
TGTGCCAGCAGCCTTGGGGGGGATGGCTACACCTTC
CASSLGGDGYTF
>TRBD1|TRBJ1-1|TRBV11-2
TGTGCCAGCAGCTCAGGACAGGGCACTGAAGCTTTCTTT
CASSSGQGTEAFF
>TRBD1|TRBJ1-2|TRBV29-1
TGCAGCGTTGAAGAACGGACAGGGGGCCTCGGCTACACCTTC
CSVEERTGGLGYTF
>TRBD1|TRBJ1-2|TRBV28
TGTGCCAGCAGCACCTCCAACAGGGGGTATGGCTACACCTTC
CASSTSNRGYGYTF
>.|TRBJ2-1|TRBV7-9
TGTGCCAGCAGCTCCCTAAGAGCGGGCATTAACAATGAGCAGTTCTTC
CASSSLRAGINNEQFF
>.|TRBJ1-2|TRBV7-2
TGTGCCAGCAGCTTAATGGGCAGACAAGGCCCCGGCTACACCTTC
CASSLMGRQGPGYTF
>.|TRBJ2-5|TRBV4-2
TGTGCCAGCAGCCAAGGAATTAGGGGCCAAGAGACCCAGTACTTC
CASSQGIRGQETQYF
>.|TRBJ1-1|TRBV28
TGTGCCAGCAGCTCCTCTTTGAACACTGAAGCTTTCTTT
CASSSSLNTEAFF
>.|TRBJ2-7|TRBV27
TGTGCCAGCAGATTACGACAGGCCTACGAGCAGTACTTC
CASRLRQAYEQYF
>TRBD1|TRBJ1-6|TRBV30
TGTGCCTGGAGTAACAGGGGTGGCTATAATTCACCCCTCCACTTT
CAWSNRGGYNSPLHF
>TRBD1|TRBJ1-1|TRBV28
TGTGCCAGCATTACGACAGGGGCAGCTTTCTTT
CASITTGAAFF
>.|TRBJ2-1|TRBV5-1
TGCGCCAGCAGCTACGAGGTAGGTGAGCAGTTCTTC
CASSYEVGEQFF
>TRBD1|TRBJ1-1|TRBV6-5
TGTGCCAGCAGTTCTCAGGGGGCCCCAGCTTTCTTT
CASSSQGAPAFF
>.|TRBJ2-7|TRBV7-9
TGTGCCAGCAGCTTGGCTGGGGCTTTGTACGAGCAGTACTTC
CASSLAGALYEQYF
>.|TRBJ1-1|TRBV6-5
TGTGCCAGCAGTTACTCGAACACAGTGAACACTGAAGCTTTCTTT
CASSYSNTVNTEAFF
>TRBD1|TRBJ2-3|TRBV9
TGTGCCAGCAGCGCCGGGACAGGGGTCACAGATACGCAGTATTTT
CASSAGTGVTDTQYF
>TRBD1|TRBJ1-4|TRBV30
TGTGCCTGGCGAGACAGGGGACCAACTAATGAAAAACTGTTTTTT
CAWRDRGPTNEKLFF
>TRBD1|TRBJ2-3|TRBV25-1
TGTGCCAGCAGTGCGACAGGGTTTATCACAGATACGCAGTATTTT
CASSATGFITDTQYF
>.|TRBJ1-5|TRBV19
TGTGCCAGTAGTATAGACGGGGGAGGCATAAGCAATCAGCCCCAGCATTTT
CASSIDGGGISNQPQHF
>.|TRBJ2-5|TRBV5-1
TGCGCCAGCAGCTTGGTGGCCTCTGAGACCCAGTACTTC
CASSLVASETQYF
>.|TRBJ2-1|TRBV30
TGTGCCTGGGGCCACAATGAGCAGTTCTTC
CAWGHNEQFF
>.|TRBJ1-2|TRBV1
TGCACCAGCAGCCAGGAAACAGGGGTGATCAACTATGGCTACACCTTC
CTSSQETGVINYGYTF
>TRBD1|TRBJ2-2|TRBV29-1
TGCAGCGTTGGAATAGGGGGCGACACCGGGGAGCTGTTTTTT
CSVGIGGDTGELFF
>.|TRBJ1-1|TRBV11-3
TGTGCCAGCAGCTGCAGGCAGGTGGGTCAGAAGGCTGAAGCTTTCTTT
CASSCRQVGQKAEAFF
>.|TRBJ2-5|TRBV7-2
TGTGCCAGCAGCCAGGGGGGCGCCGAGACCCAGTACTTC
CASSQGGAETQYF
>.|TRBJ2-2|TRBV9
TGTGCCAGCAGCGTAGTACAGACGAACACCGGGGAGCTGTTTTTT
CASSVVQTNTGELFF
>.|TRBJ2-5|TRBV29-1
TGCAGCGTTGAAGCCGTACTAGTTCGGGAGACCCAGTACTTC
CSVEAVLVRETQYF